This T cell receptor (beta chain) was identified in a study of breast tumors, draining lymph nodes, adjacent tissues. This clonotype was observed at least ten times. This CDR3 contains 16 residues. The germline V gene encodes CDR1 SEHNR and CDR2 FQNEAQ (reference sequence). Unmatched junction bases numbered 11, after V lost 5 bases and J lost 9 bases. TCRdb re-analysed the multiplex PCR reads in MiXCR, keeping a single row per CDR3 protein. This sample yields some 85,000 distinct CDR3 sequences, of which approximately 30% are seen a single time; roughly 7.3% belongs to the top ten. Samples came from axillary lymph nodes draining the breast cancer.

Sequenced: axillary lymph node tissue. The TCR sequence derives from a female donor with breast cancer. Some clones in this sample may be carry-over from other donors' samples. The rearrangement joins TRBV7-9 to TRBJ1-6; 9 nucleotides align to TRBD1. CDR3 sequence: CASSPKNGTGTSPLHF. The DNA for the CDR3 is TGTGCCAGCAGCCCAAAGAACGGGACAGGGACTTCACCCCTCCACTTT.